This passage covers 17 T cell receptor beta chains from one sample sequenced in a study of T cell clonality in common variable immunodeficiency. Whole-study findings and limits: Common variable immunodeficiency TCR beta sequences reportedly had fewer deletions and N-nucleotide insertions.

Measured with immunoSEQ multiplex PCR; TCRdb has only the in-frame clones, and not every one. This sample carries about 7,200 clones, none of them present only once. No antigen has been assigned to these receptors. The sequenced material came from peripheral blood mononuclear cells. The receptors shown here come from a human donor with common variable immunodeficiency.

Comment on this clone: Sequencing ends 3 residues short of the CDR3 end; the germline J gene provides the rest. The rearrangement uses TRBV7-2 and TRBJ1-1; 9 positions match TRBD1. Germline assignment: CDR1 SGHTA and CDR2 FQGNSA. This CDR3 spans 15 amino acids. J lost 6 bases, V lost 4 bases, and 9 bases had no gene match. The CDR3 DNA, read in part, is TGTGCCAGCAGCTCTCGTACAGGGGGCTTCGCTGAA. Amino acids: CASSSRTGGFAE. In full, the CDR3 reads CASSSRTGGFAEAFF.

Turning to this clone: Read sequence stops 3 residues before the CDR3 end, and the germline J gene provides the missing end. The rearrangement joins TRBV18 to TRBJ2-7; no firm D call. The CDR3 runs to 14 residues. Germline V gene data show CDR1 as KGHSH and CDR2 as LQKENI. Trimming took off 4 bases at V and 2 bases at J, with 12 bases between the two ends. The sequenced part of the CDR3 DNA is TGTGCCAGCTCACAAGCCCCGGGTCCCTACGAG. Translating it yields CASSQAPGPYE. The full CDR3 protein reads CASSQAPGPYEQYF.

Concerning this clone itself: The CDR3 is cut off 3 residues early in the read; its end comes from the germline J gene. This chain joins TRBV20-1 and TRBJ1-5; 8 positions match TRBD1. Germline V CDR1 and CDR2: DFQATT, SNEGSKA (reference sequence). The CDR3 contains 14 residues. Unmatched junction bases numbered 3, after V lost 4 bases and J lost 1 base. CDR3 region: CSATWTGSNQPQHF. The CDR3 DNA, read in part, is TGCAGTGCTACATGGACAGGGAGCAATCAGCCC.

This clone was seen only a few times. The DNA ends 3 residues before the CDR3 does, and the rest of the CDR3 is filled in from the germline J gene. This chain links TRBV19 with TRBJ1-5; 7 bases are shared with TRBD1. Germline trimming cut 6 bases from V and 4 bases from J; bases unmatched to any gene: 3. The CDR3 spans 13 residues. Germline V gene data show CDR1 as LNHDA and CDR2 as SQIVND (reference sequence). CDR3 DNA, as far as it was read: TGTGCCAGTAGGGGGACAGAAAATCAGCCC. This encodes CASRGTENQP. The CDR3 in full is CASRGTENQPQHF. The variable domain in full, with the rest retrieved from reference TRBV19 and TRBJ1-5, is DGGITQSPKYLFRKEGQNVTLSCEQNLNHDAMYWYRQDPGQGLRLIYYSQIVNDFQKGDIAEGYSVSREKKESFPLTVTSAQKNPTAFYLCASRGTENQPQHFGDGTRLSIL.

Comment on this clone: Read coverage stops 3 residues before the CDR3 terminus; the germline J gene supplies the remainder. V is TRBV19 and J is TRBJ2-1; 8 nucleotides match TRBD2. Germline assignment: CDR1 LNHDA and CDR2 SQIVND (reference sequence). The CDR3 sequence is 17 residues long. With 4 bases clipped from V and 0 bases from J, the junction kept 8 bases outside the gene matches. The DNA read from the CDR3 is TGTGCCAGTAGTACCCTAGCGGGCAAGAGCTCCTACAATGAG. Amino acid sequence: CASSTLAGKSSYNE. The entire CDR3 sequence reads CASSTLAGKSSYNEQFF.

In this sample, this clone turned up a few times. The read ends 3 residues early relative to the CDR3; the germline J gene fills the gap. The chain uses TRBV5-6 and TRBJ2-7; 8 bases match TRBD2. V was clipped by 2 bases and J by 3 bases; unmatched bases: 7. Looked up from germline, CDR1 is SGHDT and CDR2 is YYEEEE. The CDR3 runs to 15 residues. The CDR3 sequence is CASSFRTSPLYEQYF. The sequenced part of the CDR3 DNA is TGTGCCAGCAGCTTTAGGACTAGCCCGCTCTACGAG.

There are a few counts of this clone. The DNA ends 3 residues before the CDR3 does, and the rest of the CDR3 is filled in from the germline J gene. The chain links TRBV7-8 to TRBJ2-7; a weak D match, TRBD2 (5 bases). The V end was cut by 2 bases, the J end by 2 bases, with 7 bases between. CDR1 SGHVS and CDR2 FQNEAQ come from the germline V gene. The CDR3 length is 13 residues. CDR3 bases read: TGTGCCAGCAGCTTACTAGCCCCCTACGAG. It translates to CASSLLAPYE. The complete CDR3 sequence is CASSLLAPYEQYF.

This clone counts as medium-sized (0.01 to 0.1%). The read ends 3 residues shy of where the CDR3 ends; the end is completed using the germline J gene. The chain couples TRBV20-1 to TRBJ2-4; TRBD2 matches at 11 bases. The V gene end was trimmed by 0 bases and the J gene end by 8 bases; junction bases not matched to a gene: 9. There are 16 residues in the CDR3. Germline CDR1 is DFQATT and CDR2 is SNEGSKA (reference sequence). CDR3 sequence reads: CSARDPTSGSADIQYF. The sequenced part of the CDR3 DNA is TGCAGTGCTAGAGATCCAACTAGCGGGAGTGCGGACATT.

This clone was counted between two and nine times. The sequenced fragment ends 3 residues before the CDR3 boundary, so the rest is inferred from the germline J gene. The chain recombines TRBV7-6 with TRBJ2-7, with D tentatively TRBD2 (5 bases). The germline CDR1 and CDR2 sequences are SGHVS and FNYEAQ. CDR3 size: 13 residues. Trimming shortened V by 5 bases and J by 3 bases, and 11 bases separated the two germline ends. The sequenced CDR3 bases are TGTGCCAGCAGCCTCACCGGGGACTACGAG. It translates to CASSLTGDYE. The whole CDR3 sequence is CASSLTGDYEQYF.

The sample holds a few counts of this clone. The DNA ends 3 residues before the CDR3 does, and the rest of the CDR3 is filled in from the germline J gene. V and J are TRBV18 and TRBJ2-7; TRBD1 matches at 7 bases. Germline V lookup: CDR1 KGHSH, CDR2 LQKENI. With 4 bases clipped from V and 3 bases from J, the junction kept 9 bases outside the gene matches. The CDR3 totals 15 residues. This CDR3 reads CASSRQGVGIYEQYF. The sequenced part of the CDR3 DNA is TGTGCCAGCTCACGACAGGGTGTGGGGATCTACGAG.

This clone came up a few times. Read data end 3 residues before the CDR3 end; the end is taken from the germline J gene. This sequence joins TRBV19 and TRBJ2-3; 7 nucleotides match TRBD1. Germline V gene sequence: CDR1 LNHDA, CDR2 SQIVND (reference sequence). Trimming removed 5 bases from V and 0 bases from J; junction bases left unmatched: 5. The CDR3 totals 15 residues. CDR3 DNA, as far as it was read: TGTGCCAGTAGTTTTGACAGGGCTAGCACAGATACG. Translation gives CASSFDRASTDT. The entire CDR3 reads CASSFDRASTDTQYF.

Only a few counts were recorded for this clone. The read halts 3 residues ahead of the CDR3 end, with the missing end drawn from the germline J gene. V usage is TRBV7-9 and J usage is TRBJ2-1; TRBD2 matches at 7 bases. The V gene's germline CDR1 is SEHNR and CDR2 FQNEAQ (reference sequence). The trim removed 2 bases at V and 8 bases at J, leaving 9 bases unmatched. This CDR3 spans 15 amino acids. The covered CDR3 bases are TGTGCCAGCAGCTTAAAGCCCACTAGCGCCCATGAG. This sequence encodes CASSLKPTSAHE. The entire CDR3 reads CASSLKPTSAHEQFF. The full variable domain, its missing parts supplied by reference TRBV7-9 and TRBJ2-1, is DTGVSQNPRHKITKRGQNVTFRCDPISEHNRLYWYRQTLGQGPEFLTYFQNEAQLEKSRLLSDRFSAERPKGSFSTLEIQRTEQGDSAMYLCASSLKPTSAHEQFFGPGTRLTVL.

As concerns this clone: The read stops 3 residues short of the end of the CDR3; the missing end is completed from the germline J gene. The chain recombines TRBV7-9 with TRBJ2-1, with 9 nucleotides matching TRBD2. The V and J ends lost 5 bases and 7 bases, in that order; junction bases with no gene match: 9. Per the germline V gene, CDR1 is SEHNR and CDR2 is FQNEAQ (reference sequence). The CDR3 sequence is 15 residues long. The sequenced CDR3 bases are TGTGCCAGCAGCCCGGGGACTAGCCTGGGGAATGAG. This encodes CASSPGTSLGNE. The full CDR3 protein reads CASSPGTSLGNEQFF.

By proportion, this clone is medium-sized (0.01 to 0.1%). The observed sequence ends 3 residues before the CDR3 terminus, with the missing tail filled in from the germline J gene. V usage is TRBV29-1 and J usage is TRBJ2-7, with D tentatively TRBD2 (5 bases). The CDR3 has 14 residues. Per the germline V gene, CDR1 is SQVTM and CDR2 is ANQGSEA. V shed 6 bases and J shed 2 bases, with 17 bases lying between them. The CDR3 spells CSVHRGQAPYEQYF. The CDR3 DNA, read in part, is TGCAGCGTCCATAGAGGGCAGGCACCCTACGAG.

The table lists this clone with a few counts. CDR3 bases read: TGTGCCAGCAGTCCACGCGGGACTAGCGACACAGATACG. Translating gives CASSPRGTSDTDT. The full CDR3 protein reads CASSPRGTSDTDTQYF. The genes are TRBV7-4 and TRBJ2-3; 10 positions agree with TRBD2. With the read ending 3 residues before the CDR3 end, the germline J gene is used to fill in that end. The CDR3 has 16 residues. The germline V gene encodes CDR1 SGHVT and CDR2 SQSDAQ. V lost 6 bases, J lost 2 bases, and 8 bases stayed unmatched.

There are a few counts of this clone. The missing CDR3 end, 3 residues past where the read stops, is filled in from the germline J gene. The chain carries TRBV19 and TRBJ2-1; D remains ambiguous. V was trimmed by 5 bases and J by 5 bases, leaving 13 bases between them. The germline V gene encodes CDR1 LNHDA and CDR2 SQIVND (reference sequence). CDR3 length: 14 amino acids. The CDR3: CASSRATTDNEQFF. CDR3 DNA (partial): TGTGCCAGTAGTCGCGCTACTACGGACAATGAG.

This clone came up a few times. The read falls 3 residues short of the CDR3 end, and the missing part is taken from the germline J gene. V and J are TRBV6-2 or TRBV6-3 and TRBJ2-3; TRBD1 aligns across 7 bases. There are 14 residues in the CDR3. Germline V lookup: CDR1 MNHEY, CDR2 SVGEGT. V dropped 6 bases and J dropped 4; count of bases not matched to a gene: 7. CDR3 sequence reads: CASRSRQGADTQYF. The covered CDR3 bases are TGTGCCAGCAGAAGTAGGCAGGGGGCAGATACG.